Shown below are 5 T cell receptor beta chains from a single sample sequenced in a study of glioma-infiltrating T cells after dendritic cell vaccination. Method: immunoSEQ multiplex PCR; TCRdb's copy keeps in-frame clones and lacks some. The sample lists some 70,000 clones, approximately 80% occurring once. The starting material was blood, obtained before dendritic cell vaccination. These TCRs come from a human donor with glioblastoma.

The J gene is TRBJ2-7, the V gene TRBV5-1; 8 bases agree with TRBD2. Trimming cost V 6 bases and J 5 bases; bases outside gene matches: 4. The germline V gene encodes CDR1 SGHRS and CDR2 YFSETQ. There are 12 residues in the CDR3. The CDR3 reads CASTLGGDEQYF. The CDR3 region has the DNA TGCGCCAGCACCCTCGGGGGGGACGAGCAGTACTTC.

The V gene is TRBV15, the J gene TRBJ1-1, with D maybe TRBD1 (5 bases). This CDR3 is built from 15 residues. Germline CDR1 is LNHNV and CDR2 is YYDKDF (reference sequence). Trimming removed 0 bases from V and 4 bases from J, with 12 bases in between. The CDR3 region has the DNA TGTGCCACCAGCAGAGATCGGGTGGGGGGCACTGAAGCTTTCTTT. Protein: CATSRDRVGGTEAFF.

The V gene is TRBV5-4, the J gene TRBJ2-2, with D perhaps TRBD2 (5 bases). The ends were cut back, 0 bases at V and 0 bases at J, with 6 bases in the middle. The length of the CDR3 is 15 residues. The germline V gene encodes CDR1 SGHNT and CDR2 YYREEE (reference sequence). The CDR3 protein is CASSLAAANTGELFF. The CDR3 coding sequence is TGTGCCAGCAGCTTGGCAGCGGCGAACACCGGGGAGCTGTTTTTT.

The chain is built from TRBV6-6 and TRBJ2-1, with a possible D match to TRBD1 (6 bases). This CDR3 has 16 residues. Germline CDR1 reads MNHNY; CDR2 reads SVGAGI (reference sequence). V lost 1 base and J lost 5, with 15 bases in between. CDR3: CASSYLSGVANNEQFF. CDR3 DNA sequence: TGTGCCAGCAGTTACTTATCAGGGGTCGCAAACAATGAGCAGTTCTTC.

This chain joins TRBV10-3 and TRBJ2-3; 14 positions agree with TRBD2. The junction had 9 bases not matched to a gene; V was cut back by 2 bases and J by 5 bases. The CDR3 extends over 18 amino acids. Per the germline V gene, CDR1 is ENHRY and CDR2 is SYGVKD. The CDR3 loop reads CAISEAMTSGGARDTQYF. CDR3 DNA: TGTGCCATCAGTGAGGCGATGACTAGCGGGGGGGCGCGAGATACGCAGTATTTT.